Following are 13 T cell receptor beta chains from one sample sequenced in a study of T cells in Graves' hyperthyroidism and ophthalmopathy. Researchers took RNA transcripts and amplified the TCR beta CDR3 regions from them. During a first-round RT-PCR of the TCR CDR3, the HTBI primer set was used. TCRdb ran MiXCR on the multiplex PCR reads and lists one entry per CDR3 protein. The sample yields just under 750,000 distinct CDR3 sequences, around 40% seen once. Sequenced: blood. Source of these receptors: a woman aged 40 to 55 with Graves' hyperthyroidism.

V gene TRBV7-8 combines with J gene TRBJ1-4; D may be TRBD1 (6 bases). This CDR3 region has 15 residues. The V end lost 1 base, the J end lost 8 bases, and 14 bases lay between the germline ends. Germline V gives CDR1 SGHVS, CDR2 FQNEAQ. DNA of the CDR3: TGTGCCAGCAGCTTAGATCCTGGGGGCTGGGAAAAACTGTTTTTT. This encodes CASSLDPGGWEKLFF.

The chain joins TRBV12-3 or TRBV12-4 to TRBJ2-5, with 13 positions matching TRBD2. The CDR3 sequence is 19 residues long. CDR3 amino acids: CASGLVHGLAGVELETQYF. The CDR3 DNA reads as TGTGCTAGTGGTTTGGTACACGGACTAGCGGGAGTAGAACTAGAGACCCAGTACTTC.

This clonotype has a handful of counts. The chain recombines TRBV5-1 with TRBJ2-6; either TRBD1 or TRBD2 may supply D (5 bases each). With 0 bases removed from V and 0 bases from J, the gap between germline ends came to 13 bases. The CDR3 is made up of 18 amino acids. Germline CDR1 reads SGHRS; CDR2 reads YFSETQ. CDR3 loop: CASSLELTGGSGANVLTF. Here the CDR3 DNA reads TGCGCCAGCAGCTTGGAGCTTACAGGAGGCTCTGGGGCCAACGTCCTGACTTTC.

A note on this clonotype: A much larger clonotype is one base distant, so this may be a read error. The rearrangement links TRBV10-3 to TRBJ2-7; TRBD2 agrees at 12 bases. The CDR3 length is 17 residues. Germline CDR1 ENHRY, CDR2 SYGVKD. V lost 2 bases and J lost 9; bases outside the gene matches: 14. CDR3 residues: CAISELRGGTSGHGQYF. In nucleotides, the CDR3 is TGTGCCATCAGTGAGCTCCGTGGCGGGACTAGCGGGCACGGGCAGTACTTC.

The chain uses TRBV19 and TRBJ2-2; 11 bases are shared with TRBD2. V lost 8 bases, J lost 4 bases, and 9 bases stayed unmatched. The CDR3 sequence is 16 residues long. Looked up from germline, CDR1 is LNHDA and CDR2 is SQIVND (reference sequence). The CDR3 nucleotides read TGTGCCAGTGTTAGCGGGGGGGCGATTGGCACCGGGGAGCTGTTTTTT. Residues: CASVSGGAIGTGELFF.

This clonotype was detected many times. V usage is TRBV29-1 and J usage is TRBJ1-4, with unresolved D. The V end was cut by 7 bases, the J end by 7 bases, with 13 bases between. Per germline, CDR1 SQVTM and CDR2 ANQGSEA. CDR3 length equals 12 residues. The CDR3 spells CSAGWVGEKLFF. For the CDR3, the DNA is TGCAGCGCCGGTTGGGTGGGTGAAAAACTGTTTTTT.

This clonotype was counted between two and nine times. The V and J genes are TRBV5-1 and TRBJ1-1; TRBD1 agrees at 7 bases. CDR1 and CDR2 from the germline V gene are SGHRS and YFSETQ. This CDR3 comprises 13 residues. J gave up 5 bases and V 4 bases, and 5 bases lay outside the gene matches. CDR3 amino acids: CASSLDRWTEAFF. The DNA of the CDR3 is TGCGCCAGCAGCCTGGACAGGTGGACTGAAGCTTTCTTT.

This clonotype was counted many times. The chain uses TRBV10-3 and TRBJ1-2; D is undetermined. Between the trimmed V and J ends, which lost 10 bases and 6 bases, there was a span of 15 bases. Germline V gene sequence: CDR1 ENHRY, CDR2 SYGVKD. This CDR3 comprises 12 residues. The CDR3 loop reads CASSQQADGYTF. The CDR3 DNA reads TGTGCCAGCAGCCAACAAGCCGATGGCTACACCTTC.

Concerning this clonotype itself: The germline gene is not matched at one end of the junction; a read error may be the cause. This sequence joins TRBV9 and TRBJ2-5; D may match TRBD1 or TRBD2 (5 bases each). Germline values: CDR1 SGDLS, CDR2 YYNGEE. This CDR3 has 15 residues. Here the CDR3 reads CANSANRDGQETQYF. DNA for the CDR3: TGTGCCAACAGCGCAAACCGGGACGGACAAGAGACCCAGTACTTC.

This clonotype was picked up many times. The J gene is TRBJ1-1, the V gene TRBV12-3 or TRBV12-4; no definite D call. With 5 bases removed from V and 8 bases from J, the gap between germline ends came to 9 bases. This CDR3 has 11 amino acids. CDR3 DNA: TGTGCCAGCAGTACGAACAAGGAAGCTTTCTTT. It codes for CASSTNKEAFF.

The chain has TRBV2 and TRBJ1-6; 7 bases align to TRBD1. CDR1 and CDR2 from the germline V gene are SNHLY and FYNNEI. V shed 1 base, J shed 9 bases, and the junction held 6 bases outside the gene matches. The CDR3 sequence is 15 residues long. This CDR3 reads CASSEEQGNTSPLHF. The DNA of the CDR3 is TGTGCCAGCAGTGAAGAACAGGGGAACACTTCACCCCTCCACTTT.

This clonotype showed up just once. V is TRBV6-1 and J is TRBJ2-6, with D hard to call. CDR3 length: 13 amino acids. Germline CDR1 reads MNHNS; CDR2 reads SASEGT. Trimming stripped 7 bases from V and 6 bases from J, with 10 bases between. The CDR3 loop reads CASTLGAANVLTF. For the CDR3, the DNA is TGTGCCAGCACTCTCGGAGCGGCCAACGTCCTGACTTTC.

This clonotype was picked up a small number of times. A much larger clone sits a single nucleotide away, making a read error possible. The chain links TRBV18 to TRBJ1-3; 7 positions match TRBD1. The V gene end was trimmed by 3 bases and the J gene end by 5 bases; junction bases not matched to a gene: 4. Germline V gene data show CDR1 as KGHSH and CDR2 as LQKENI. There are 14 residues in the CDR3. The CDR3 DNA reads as TGTGCCAGCTCACCCTCGGGACAGAGAAACACCATATATTTT. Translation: CASSPSGQRNTIYF.